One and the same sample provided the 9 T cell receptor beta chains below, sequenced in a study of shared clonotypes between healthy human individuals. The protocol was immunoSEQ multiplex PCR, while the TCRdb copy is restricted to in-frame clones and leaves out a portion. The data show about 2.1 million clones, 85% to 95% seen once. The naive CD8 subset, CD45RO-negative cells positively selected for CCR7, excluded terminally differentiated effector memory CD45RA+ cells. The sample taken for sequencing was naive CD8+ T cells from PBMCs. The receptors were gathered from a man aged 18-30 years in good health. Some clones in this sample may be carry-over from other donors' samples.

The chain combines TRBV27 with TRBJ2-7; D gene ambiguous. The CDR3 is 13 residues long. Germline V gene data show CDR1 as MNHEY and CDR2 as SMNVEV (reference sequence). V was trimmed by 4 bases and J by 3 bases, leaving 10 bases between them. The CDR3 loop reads CASSSGPHYEQYF. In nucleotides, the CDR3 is TGTGCCAGCAGTTCCGGGCCCCACTACGAGCAGTACTTC.

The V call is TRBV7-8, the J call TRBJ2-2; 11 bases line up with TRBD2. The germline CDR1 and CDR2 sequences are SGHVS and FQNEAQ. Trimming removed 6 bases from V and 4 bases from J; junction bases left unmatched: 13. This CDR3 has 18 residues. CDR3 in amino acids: CASRLGLAEPEFTGELFF. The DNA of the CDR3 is TGTGCCAGCAGACTGGGACTAGCGGAGCCGGAGTTCACCGGGGAGCTGTTTTTT.

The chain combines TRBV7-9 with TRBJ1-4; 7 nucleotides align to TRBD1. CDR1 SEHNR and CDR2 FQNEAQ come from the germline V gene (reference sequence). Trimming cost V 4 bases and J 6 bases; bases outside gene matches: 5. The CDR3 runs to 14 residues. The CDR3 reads CASSYRGRDEKLFF. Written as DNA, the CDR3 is TGTGCCAGCAGCTACAGGGGCCGAGATGAAAAACTGTTTTTT.

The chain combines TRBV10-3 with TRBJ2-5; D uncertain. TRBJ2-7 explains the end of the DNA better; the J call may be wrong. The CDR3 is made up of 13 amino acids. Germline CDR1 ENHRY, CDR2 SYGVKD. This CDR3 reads CAISESSIYEQYF. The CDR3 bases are TGTGCCATCAGTGAGTCGAGTATCTACGAGCAGTACTTC.

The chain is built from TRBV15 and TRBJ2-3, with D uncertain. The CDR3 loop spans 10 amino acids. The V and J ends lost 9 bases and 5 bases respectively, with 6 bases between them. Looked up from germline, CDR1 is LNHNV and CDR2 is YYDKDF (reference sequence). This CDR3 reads CATGRDTQYF. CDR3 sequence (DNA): TGTGCCACGGGAAGAGATACGCAGTATTTT.

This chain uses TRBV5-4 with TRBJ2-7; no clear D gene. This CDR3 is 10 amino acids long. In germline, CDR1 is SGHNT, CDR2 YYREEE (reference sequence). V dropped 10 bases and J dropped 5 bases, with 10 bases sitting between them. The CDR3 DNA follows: TGTGCCGGTACGGTTCACGAGCAGTACTTC. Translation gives CAGTVHEQYF.

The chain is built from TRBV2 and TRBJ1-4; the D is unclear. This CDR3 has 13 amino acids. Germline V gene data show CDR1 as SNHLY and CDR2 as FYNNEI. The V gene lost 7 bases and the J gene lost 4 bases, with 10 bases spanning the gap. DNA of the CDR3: TGTGCCAGCAAGGACCGCCTTAATGAAAAACTGTTTTTT. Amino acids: CASKDRLNEKLFF.

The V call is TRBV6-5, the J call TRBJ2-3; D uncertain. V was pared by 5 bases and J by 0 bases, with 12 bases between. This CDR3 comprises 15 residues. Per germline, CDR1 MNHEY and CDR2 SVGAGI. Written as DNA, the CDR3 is TGTGCCAGCAGTCGCGTCTCGCCTAGCACAGATACGCAGTATTTT. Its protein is CASSRVSPSTDTQYF.

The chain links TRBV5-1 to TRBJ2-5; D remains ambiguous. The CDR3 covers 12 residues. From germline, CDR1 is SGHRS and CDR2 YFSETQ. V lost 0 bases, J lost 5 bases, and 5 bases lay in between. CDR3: CASSLAQETQYF. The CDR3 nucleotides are TGCGCCAGCAGCTTGGCCCAGGAGACCCAGTACTTC.